This T cell receptor beta chain was sequenced for a study of HIV-infected patients and healthy controls (dated by TCRdb to between 2014 and 2016). Ten or more counts support this clonotype. It lacks a known antigen. One base away there is no much larger clone; base qualities are not given. The protocol used for the library was 5' RACE. TCRdb lists the instrument as Illumina MiSeq. Using fastp trimming at Q25 and MiXCR clonotype assembly, TCRdb reanalyzed the public sequencing data and kept in-frame beta chains. Duplicate CDR3 protein sequences are folded into a single record with the most common DNA and genes. The sample table records 15,000 to 20,000 distinct CDR3 sequences; about a sixth of these occur just once. Around 25% of the sample is taken by the ten largest. This TCR was sampled from a human donor in good health. The sample consisted of CD8+ T cells from blood.

The CDR3 here reads CASSEKPDRGEAYNEQFF. The nucleotide sequence is given as TGTGCCAGCAGTGAGAAACCGGACAGGGGTGAGGCTTACAATGAGCAGTTCTTC. The V and J segments used are TRBV9 and TRBJ2-1, with 9 junctional bases fitting TRBD1. Trimmed from V: 5 bases; trimmed from J: 4 bases; junction bases lacking a gene match: 16. Sequences SGDLS (CDR1) and YYNGEE (CDR2) are obtained from the germline V gene. Measured from the cysteine to the phenylalanine, the CDR3 is 18 residues long. Here the CDR3 DNA is all that survives: 54 bases in frame from base 1.